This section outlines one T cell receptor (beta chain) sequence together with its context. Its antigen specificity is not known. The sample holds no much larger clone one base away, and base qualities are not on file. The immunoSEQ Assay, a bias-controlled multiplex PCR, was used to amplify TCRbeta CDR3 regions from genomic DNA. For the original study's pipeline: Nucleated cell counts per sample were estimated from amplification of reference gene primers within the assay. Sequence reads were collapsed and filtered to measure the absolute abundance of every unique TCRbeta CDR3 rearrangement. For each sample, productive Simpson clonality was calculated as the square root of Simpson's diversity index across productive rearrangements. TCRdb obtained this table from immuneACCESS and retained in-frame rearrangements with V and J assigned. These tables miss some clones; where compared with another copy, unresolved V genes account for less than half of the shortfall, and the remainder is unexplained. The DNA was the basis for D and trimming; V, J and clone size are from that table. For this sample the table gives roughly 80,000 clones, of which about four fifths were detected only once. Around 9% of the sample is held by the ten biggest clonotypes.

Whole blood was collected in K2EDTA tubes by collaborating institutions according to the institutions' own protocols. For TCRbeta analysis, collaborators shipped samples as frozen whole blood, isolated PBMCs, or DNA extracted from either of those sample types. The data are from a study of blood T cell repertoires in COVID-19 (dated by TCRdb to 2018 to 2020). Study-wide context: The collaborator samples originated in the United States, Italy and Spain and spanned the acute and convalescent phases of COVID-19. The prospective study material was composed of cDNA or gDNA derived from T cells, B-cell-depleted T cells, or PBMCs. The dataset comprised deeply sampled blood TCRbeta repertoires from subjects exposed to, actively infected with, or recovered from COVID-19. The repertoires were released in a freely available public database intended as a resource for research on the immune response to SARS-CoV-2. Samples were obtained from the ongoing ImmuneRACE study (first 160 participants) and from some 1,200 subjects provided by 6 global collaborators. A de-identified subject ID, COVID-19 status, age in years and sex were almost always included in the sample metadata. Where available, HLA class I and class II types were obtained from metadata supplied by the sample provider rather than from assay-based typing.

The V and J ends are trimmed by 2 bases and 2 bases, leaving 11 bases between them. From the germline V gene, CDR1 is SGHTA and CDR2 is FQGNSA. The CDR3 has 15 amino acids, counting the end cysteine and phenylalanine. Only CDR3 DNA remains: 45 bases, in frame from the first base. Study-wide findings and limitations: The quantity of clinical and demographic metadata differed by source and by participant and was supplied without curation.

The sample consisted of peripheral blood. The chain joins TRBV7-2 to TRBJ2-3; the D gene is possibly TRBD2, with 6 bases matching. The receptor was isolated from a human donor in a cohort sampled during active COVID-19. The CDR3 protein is CASSLSGQFTDTQYF. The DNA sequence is TGTGCCAGCAGCTTAAGCGGGCAGTTCACAGATACGCAGTATTTT.